This entry is about one T cell receptor (beta chain). V shed 2 bases and J shed 6 bases, with 8 bases lying between them. The germline CDR1 and CDR2 sequences are KGHSH and LQKENI. The CDR3 loop spans 13 amino acids. The data originate from a study of blood T cell repertoires in COVID-19. Turning to the study itself: Italy, Spain and the United States were the sources of the convalescent and acute COVID-19 samples. From T cells, B-cell-depleted T cells, or PBMCs came the material, which was cDNA or gDNA.

As processed by the authors: Cell counts per sample came from amplifying reference gene primers. Assay: immunoSEQ multiplex PCR; the TCRdb copy retains only in-frame clones and omits some. That table gives V, J and clone size, and the DNA gave D and trimming. This sample has roughly 190,000 clones, with 84% found just once. The receptor was derived from a woman aged 70 to 79 with active or convalescent COVID-19. The V gene is TRBV18, the J gene TRBJ1-5, with D tentatively TRBD1 (5 bases). Sequencing used peripheral blood. The DNA of the CDR3 is TGTGCCAGCTCACCAAAGGGGTCTCAGCCCCAGCATTTT. It is translated as CASSPKGSQPQHF.